Sample share makes the clone carrying this T cell receptor (beta chain) medium-sized. No antigen is known for it. TCRdb re-analysed the PCR reads in MiXCR, keeping a single row per CDR3 protein. This table has some 13,000 distinct CDR3 sequences, around 15% appearing once. Germline-derived CDR1 and CDR2 are MGHRA and YSYEKL. CDR3 length: 15 residues. V was clipped by 4 bases and J by 4 bases; unmatched bases: 10. These data come from a study of molecular identifiers for immune sequencing clone quantification. About the research overall: Replicate runs used RNA from about 19,000 or 110,000 naive CD8 cells, which was split five ways into aliquots, and four of those aliquots were then sequenced. Study-wide results and caveats: Jurkat TCR RNA spiked in from one cell (amid about 1 million naive cells) was reportedly detectable.

The chain couples TRBV4-1 to TRBJ2-7, with TRBD1 matching 7 bases. The sequence was obtained from a human donor in good health. Some libraries in this study had Jurkat cell RNA spiked in. Sequenced sample: naive CD8+ T cells from blood, with Jurkat cell RNA spiked in. Stated subset: FACS-sorted CD8+CD4-CCR7+CD45RA+ naive T cells. CDR3 sequence (DNA): TGCGCCAGCAGCCTTATTCCGGGACAGACTTACGAGCAGTACTTC. Translation: CASSLIPGQTYEQYF.